A single sample is the source of the 27 T cell receptor beta chains below, sequenced in a study of T cells in localized non-small cell lung cancer. Repertoires were generated with immunoSEQ multiplex PCR, while TCRdb's copy carries only in-frame clones and drops some. Among tens of thousands of clones, about 85% were seen once, and the ten largest hold roughly 36%. The source material was PBMCs, sampled before any cancer treatment. These receptors were taken from a woman between 40 and 69 years old with stage II squamous cell lung carcinoma.

The V and J genes are TRBV11-3 and TRBJ2-1; 9 nucleotides line up with TRBD2. The CDR3 loop spans 15 amino acids. V gave up 3 bases and J gave up 5 bases; unmatched junction bases: 5. CDR1 SGHNT and CDR2 YENEEA come from the germline V gene. CDR3: CASSFGTSGHNEQFF. CDR3 DNA: TGTGCCAGCAGCTTCGGTACTAGCGGGCACAATGAGCAGTTCTTC.

The rearrangement joins TRBV10-3 to TRBJ2-5, with no clear D. The CDR3 sequence is 11 residues long. V was clipped by 5 bases and J by 4 bases, with 5 bases between them. CDR1 and CDR2 (germline): ENHRY, SYGVKD. The CDR3 region has the DNA TGTGCCATCAGTACGACAGAGACCCAGTACTTC. Translated, it gives CAISTTETQYF.

This clone came up once. The chain couples TRBV7-9 to TRBJ2-1, with D possibly TRBD1 on 5 matching bases. The CDR3 extends over 15 amino acids. Germline loops: CDR1 SEHNR, CDR2 FQNEAQ (reference sequence). The V gene lost 1 base and the J gene lost 5 bases, with 12 bases spanning the gap. CDR3 DNA: TGTGCCAGCAGCTTAGGGTCTACAGGAAACAATGAGCAGTTCTTC. Translating it yields CASSLGSTGNNEQFF.

The CDR3 bases are TGTGCCAGCAGTGAAAGTTCCTCGGGATACGATGGCTACACCTTC. It is translated as CASSESSSGYDGYTF. This sequence joins TRBV6-1 and TRBJ1-2; D is uncertain. This CDR3 comprises 15 residues. Germline loops: CDR1 MNHNS, CDR2 SASEGT. V was clipped by 2 bases and J by 6 bases, with 16 bases between them.

This clone was counted only a few times. J is TRBJ1-2 and V is TRBV21-1. TRBV21-1 is flagged as a pseudogene. CDR3 length: 14 residues. The CDR3 DNA follows: TGTGCCAGCGGACCACCCGCAGTTAACTATGGCTACACCTTC. Translating gives CASGPPAVNYGYTF.

CDR3 sequence reads: CASSAMRGRGTYNEQFF. The CDR3 coding sequence is TGTGCCAGCAGCGCAATGCGAGGGCGGGGGACATACAATGAGCAGTTCTTC. V usage is TRBV16 and J usage is TRBJ2-1; the D gene is possibly TRBD2 (7 bases). The CDR3 extends over 17 amino acids. The germline V gene encodes CDR1 KGHSY and CDR2 FQNENV. V was clipped by 5 bases and J by 4 bases, with 21 bases between them.

V gene TRBV4-1 combines with J gene TRBJ2-1, with TRBD2 matching over 14 bases. J was trimmed by 2 bases and V by 3 bases; bases with no gene match: 6. Germline CDR1 is MGHRA and CDR2 is YSYEKL. The CDR3 is 18 residues long. CDR3 sequence: CASSQGLAGDGPYNEQFF. The CDR3 DNA is TGCGCCAGCAGCCAGGGACTAGCGGGGGATGGCCCCTACAATGAGCAGTTCTTC.

Concerning this clone: An end of the junction differs from the germline gene, which may be a read error. The CDR3 DNA reads as TGTGCTAGCAGCTTAGAATACGATCAGCCCCAGCATTTT. It codes for CASSLEYDQPQHF. The J gene is TRBJ1-5, the V gene TRBV7-7; D remains ambiguous. This CDR3 has 13 residues. Germline V gene data show CDR1 as SSHAT and CDR2 as FNYEAQ (reference sequence).

In this sample, this clone turned up once. The rearrangement links TRBV4-3 to TRBJ2-4, with 13 nucleotides matching TRBD2. The length of the CDR3 is 19 residues. From germline, CDR1 is LGHNA and CDR2 YSLEER. J lost 3 bases, V lost 3 bases, and 11 bases had no gene match. The CDR3 DNA reads TGCGCCAGCAGCCAGTCACTAGCGGGAGGGGTAGAGGGCAAAAACATTCAGTACTTC. This gives the protein CASSQSLAGGVEGKNIQYF.

The genes are TRBV28 and TRBJ2-7, with D maybe TRBD1 (7 bases). The CDR3 consists of 14 residues. Germline-derived CDR1 and CDR2 are MDHEN and SYDVKM. Trimming took off 5 bases at V and 4 bases at J, with 15 bases between the two ends. The CDR3 here is CASSPGGQGYEQYV. In DNA, the CDR3 is TGTGCCAGCAGTCCAGGGGGGCAGGGATACGAGCAGTACGTC.

The chain recombines TRBV4-3 with TRBJ2-2, with 11 nucleotides matching TRBD2. The CDR3 runs 17 residues. V gave up 3 bases and J gave up 4 bases; unmatched junction bases: 7. Germline CDR1 reads LGHNA; CDR2 reads YSLEER. CDR3 sequence reads: CASSQRLAGGGTGELFF. The CDR3 region has the DNA TGCGCCAGCAGCCAGCGTCTAGCGGGAGGTGGCACCGGGGAGCTGTTTTTT.

The chain employs TRBV28 and TRBJ1-2, with no clear D. The V end lost 7 bases, the J end lost 7 bases, and 16 bases lay between the germline ends. The CDR3 contains 13 residues. Germline V gives CDR1 MDHEN, CDR2 SYDVKM. In DNA, the CDR3 is TGTGCCAGCACCGCGACGGGCAGGCCTGGCTACACCTTC. Residues: CASTATGRPGYTF.

The chain joins TRBV7-9 to TRBJ1-1, with D uncertain. Trimming removed 8 bases from V and 0 bases from J, with 10 bases in between. The CDR3 runs to 13 residues. Germline V gene data show CDR1 as SEHNR and CDR2 as FQNEAQ (reference sequence). The CDR3 reads CASAGALNTEAFF. The CDR3 nucleotides are TGTGCCAGCGCCGGCGCATTGAACACTGAAGCTTTCTTT.

V and J are TRBV11-2 and TRBJ1-1, with 8 bases lining up with TRBD1. The CDR3 runs 15 residues. Germline CDR1 SGHAT, CDR2 FQNNGV. The junction had 8 bases not matched to a gene; V was cut back by 3 bases and J by 5 bases. The CDR3 DNA reads as TGTGCCAGCAGCTTCATCGGACAGGGTAGTACTGAAGCTTTCTTT. Translating it yields CASSFIGQGSTEAFF.

V is TRBV21-1 and J is TRBJ2-7; the table assigns TRBD2, which was not confirmed against the DNA. TRBV21-1 is designated a pseudogene. The CDR3 length is 16 residues. The CDR3 here is CASSKLRGTFAYEQYF. CDR3 bases: TGTGCCAGCAGCAAACTCCGGGGTACGTTTGCCTACGAGCAGTACTTC.

The V and J genes are TRBV29-1 and TRBJ2-3; D call uncertain. The CDR3 runs 12 residues. Trimming stripped 6 bases from V and 4 bases from J, with 11 bases between. Germline CDR1 is SQVTM and CDR2 is ANQGSEA. CDR3 nucleotides: TGCAGCGTCCCTGGACCGGCAGATACGCAGTATTTT. Its protein is CSVPGPADTQYF.

The V call is TRBV7-2, the J call TRBJ1-4; 8 bases agree with TRBD1. Germline V lookup: CDR1 SGHTA, CDR2 FQGNSA. The V and J ends lost 2 bases and 7 bases, in that order; junction bases with no gene match: 6. CDR3 length equals 15 residues. For the CDR3, the DNA is TGTGCCAGCAGCTTAAATGGACAGGGTTTTGAAAAACTGTTTTTT. Translating it yields CASSLNGQGFEKLFF.

This clone was seen only a few times. The chain links TRBV28 to TRBJ1-3; weak D call: TRBD1 (5 bases). Between the trimmed V and J ends, which lost 7 bases and 3 bases, there was a span of 13 bases. Per germline, CDR1 MDHEN and CDR2 SYDVKM. The CDR3 spans 14 residues. The chain's CDR3 is CASTPGGSGNTIYF. The DNA for the CDR3 is TGTGCCAGCACCCCGGGGGGAAGTGGAAACACCATATATTTT.

The chain has TRBV5-1 and TRBJ2-1, with 12 bases identical to TRBD1. V was pared by 4 bases and J by 8 bases, with 4 bases of the junction left unmatched. The length of the CDR3 is 14 residues. CDR1 and CDR2 (germline): SGHRS, YFSETQ. This chain's CDR3 is CASSGGQGADEQFF. CDR3 coding DNA: TGCGCCAGCAGCGGGGGACAGGGGGCTGATGAGCAGTTCTTC.

The chain combines TRBV4-2 with TRBJ1-1, with unresolved D. The CDR3 consists of 14 residues. Trimming took 1 base from V and 8 from J, leaving 14 bases between them. CDR1 and CDR2 (germline): LGHNA, YNFKEQ. CDR3 coding DNA: TGTGCCAGCAGCCAAGTAGACCGAACGGACGAAGCTTTCTTT. Residues: CASSQVDRTDEAFF.

CDR3 bases: TGTGCCAGCAGCTTAGAGGGGACCAATAAAGATACGCAGTATTTT. Its protein is CASSLEGTNKDTQYF. The chain links TRBV7-6 to TRBJ2-3; D possibly matches TRBD1 or TRBD2 (5 bases each). CDR1 and CDR2 from the germline V gene are SGHVS and FNYEAQ. The V end lost 1 base, the J end lost 5 bases, and 13 bases lay between the germline ends. The CDR3 contains 15 residues.

This clone was recorded a few times. One junction end disagrees with the germline gene, perhaps due to a read error. The chain recombines TRBV27 with TRBJ1-1, with a weak D call TRBD1 (5 bases). Germline lookup yields CDR1 MNHEY and CDR2 SMNVEV (reference sequence). The CDR3 consists of 13 residues. The DNA of the CDR3 is TGTGCCAGCAGGGACACCATGAATACTGAAGCTTTCTTT. This codes for CASRDTMNTEAFF.

This chain links TRBV6-1 with TRBJ1-1; 9 bases are a match to TRBD1. The germline CDR1 and CDR2 sequences are MNHNS and SASEGT. V was pared by 4 bases and J by 1 base, with 4 bases of the junction left unmatched. There are 15 residues in the CDR3. The CDR3 here is CASSVRDRENTEAFF. The CDR3 nucleotides are TGTGCCAGCAGTGTTCGGGACAGGGAGAACACTGAAGCTTTCTTT.

The chain uses TRBV19 and TRBJ1-5; TRBD1 matches 8 bases. From germline, CDR1 is LNHDA and CDR2 SQIVND (reference sequence). The CDR3 totals 14 residues. J was trimmed by 6 bases and V by 6 bases; bases with no gene match: 7. Here the CDR3 reads CASSHRGGFQPQHF. The CDR3 region has the DNA TGTGCCAGTAGCCACAGGGGGGGCTTTCAGCCCCAGCATTTT.

The rearrangement links TRBV7-8 to TRBJ1-4; perhaps TRBD1 as D (5 bases). CDR1 SGHVS and CDR2 FQNEAQ come from the germline V gene. The CDR3 has 16 residues. V dropped 5 bases and J dropped 0 bases, with 13 bases sitting between them. The CDR3 loop is CASSVRAGPTNEKLFF. CDR3 nucleotides: TGTGCCAGCAGCGTCAGGGCAGGCCCAACTAATGAAAAACTGTTTTTT.

This clone showed up just a few times. The chain carries TRBV11-2 and TRBJ1-5; possible D gene TRBD1, 6 bases. Germline V gene sequence: CDR1 SGHAT, CDR2 FQNNGV. This CDR3 spans 16 amino acids. Trimming removed 1 base at V and 6 bases at J, with 16 bases between. CDR3 coding DNA: TGTGCCAGCAGCTTAGGCGAGGGGGAAATTGGTCAGCCCCAGCATTTT. It yields the protein CASSLGEGEIGQPQHF.

This rearrangement joins TRBV14 to TRBJ1-6; tentatively, D is TRBD1 (5 bases). This CDR3 spans 16 amino acids. In germline, CDR1 is SGHDN, CDR2 FVKESK. Trimming took off 1 base at V and 6 bases at J, with 13 bases between the two ends. The CDR3 spells CASSQVAGSFNSPLHF. The CDR3 DNA reads TGTGCCAGCAGCCAAGTCGCAGGGTCTTTTAATTCACCCCTCCACTTT.